The next 10 T cell receptor beta chains were all read from a single sample in a study of blood T cell repertoires in COVID-19 (dated by TCRdb to the early 2020s). The library was prepared using the immunoSEQ multiplex PCR assay. TCRdb stores this immuneACCESS table with in-frame sequences only. Part of the clones is absent; in the studies checked, under half of the shortfall reflects unresolved V genes, and no reason is known for the rest. This sample lists around 200,000 clones; almost 90% were detected once. Around 1.5% of the sample is in the top ten clones. Source material: peripheral blood. These receptors were obtained from a man between 18 and 35 years old with active or convalescent COVID-19.

The CDR3 DNA reads as TGTGCCAGCAGCTTGGAACAGGGGAACACTGAAGCTTTCTTT. The encoded protein is CASSLEQGNTEAFF. This chain joins TRBV7-3 and TRBJ1-1, with a weak D call TRBD1 (6 bases). V was shortened by 3 bases and J by 1 base, with 9 bases between the two germline ends. Germline values: CDR1 SGHTA, CDR2 FQGTGA. The CDR3 runs 14 residues.

The J gene is TRBJ2-1, the V gene TRBV12-5; D gene unclear. Germline assignment: CDR1 LGHNT and CDR2 FRNRAP. The V gene lost 0 bases and the J gene lost 0 bases, with 12 bases spanning the gap. This CDR3 region has 17 residues. CDR3 sequence reads: CASGLVLGASSYNEQFF. DNA of the CDR3: TGTGCTAGTGGTTTGGTACTTGGAGCGAGCTCCTACAATGAGCAGTTCTTC.

CDR3 residues: CASSQALGGGAAWVDTQYF. CDR3 DNA sequence: TGTGCCAGCAGCCAAGCCTTGGGCGGGGGGGCAGCCTGGGTGGATACGCAGTATTTT. V is TRBV3-1 (or the pseudogene TRBV3-2) and J is TRBJ2-3; 9 bases line up with TRBD2. The CDR3 spans 19 residues. Germline CDR1 LGHDT, CDR2 YNNKEL (reference sequence). J gave up 6 bases and V 1 base, and 17 bases lay outside the gene matches.

The count of this clone is one. CDR3 sequence: CASRTGVGGTEAFF. DNA of the CDR3: TGTGCCAGCAGGACGGGTGTAGGGGGAACTGAAGCTTTCTTT. This rearrangement joins TRBV6-4 to TRBJ1-1; possible D gene TRBD1, 6 bases. Per germline, CDR1 MRHNA and CDR2 SNTAGT. V dropped 6 bases and J dropped 5 bases, with 16 bases sitting between them. The length of the CDR3 is 14 residues.

J is TRBJ1-1 and V is TRBV30, with 7 bases matching TRBD1. J lost 11 bases, V lost 0 bases, and 12 bases had no gene match. Germline V gives CDR1 GTSNPN, CDR2 SVGIG (reference sequence). The CDR3 loop spans 14 amino acids. CDR3 protein: CAWSVRLAGGYAFF. In nucleotides, the CDR3 is TGTGCCTGGAGTGTAAGGCTGGCAGGGGGGTACGCTTTCTTT.

This clone was seen just once. This chain uses TRBV15 with TRBJ1-1; no definite D call. Trimming removed 4 bases from V and 4 bases from J, with 10 bases in between. Germline CDR1 LNHNV, CDR2 YYDKDF (reference sequence). This CDR3 region has 13 residues. The CDR3 region has the DNA TGTGCCACCAGCACCCGACGGAGCACTGAAGCTTTCTTT. Its translation: CATSTRRSTEAFF.

The chain employs TRBV3-1 (or the pseudogene TRBV3-2) and TRBJ1-1; 7 bases fit TRBD1. CDR3 length equals 15 residues. Germline values: CDR1 LGHDT, CDR2 YNNKEL (reference sequence). V was clipped by 2 bases and J by 1 base; unmatched bases: 4. As DNA, the CDR3 is TGTGCCAGCAGCCAACCGGACAGGACGAACACTGAAGCTTTCTTT. This gives the protein CASSQPDRTNTEAFF.

The gene calls are TRBV6-2 or TRBV6-3 and TRBJ2-2; 9 bases match TRBD2. The V segment lost 2 bases and the J segment 10 bases; nucleotides outside the gene matches: 8. Per the germline V gene, CDR1 is MNHEY and CDR2 is SVGEGT. The CDR3 is 15 residues long. The CDR3 DNA reads TGTGCCAGCAGTTACCCGACTAGCGGTCCAATGGAGCTGTTTTTT. This translates into CASSYPTSGPMELFF.

The V call is TRBV21-1, the J call TRBJ2-2; the table's D call, TRBD1, has no DNA check behind it. TRBV21-1 is deemed a pseudogene. This CDR3 is 20 amino acids long. CDR3 residues: CASSKDSLRGRGRVTGELFF. The CDR3 nucleotides read TGTGCCAGCAGCAAAGATTCGTTGCGGGGCAGGGGGCGCGTGACCGGGGAGCTGTTTTTT.

The V call is TRBV7-2, the J call TRBJ2-7; 9 bases map to TRBD1. Trimming cost V 8 bases and J 2 bases; bases outside gene matches: 4. This CDR3 contains 13 residues. Germline V gene data show CDR1 as SGHTA and CDR2 as FQGNSA. CDR3 nucleotides: TGTGCCAGCCGTAGGACAGGGGCCTACGAGCAGTACTTC. Protein: CASRRTGAYEQYF.